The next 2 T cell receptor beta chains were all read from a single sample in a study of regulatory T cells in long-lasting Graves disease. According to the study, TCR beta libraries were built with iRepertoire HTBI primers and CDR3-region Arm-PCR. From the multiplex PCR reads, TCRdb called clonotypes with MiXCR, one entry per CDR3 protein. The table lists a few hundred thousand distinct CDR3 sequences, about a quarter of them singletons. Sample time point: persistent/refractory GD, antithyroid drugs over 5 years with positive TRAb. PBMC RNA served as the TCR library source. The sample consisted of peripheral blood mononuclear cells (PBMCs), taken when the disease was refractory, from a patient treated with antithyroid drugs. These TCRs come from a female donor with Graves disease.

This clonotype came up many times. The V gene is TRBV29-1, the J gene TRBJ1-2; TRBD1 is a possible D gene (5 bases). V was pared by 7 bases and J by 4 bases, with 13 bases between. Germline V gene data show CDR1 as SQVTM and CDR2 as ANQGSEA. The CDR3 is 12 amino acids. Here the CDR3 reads CSATTASYGYTF. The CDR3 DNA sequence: TGCAGCGCCACGACAGCCTCCTATGGCTACACCTTC. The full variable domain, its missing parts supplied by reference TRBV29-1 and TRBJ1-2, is SAVISQKPSRDICQRGTSLTIQCQVDSQVTMMFWYRQQPGQSLTLIATANQGSEATYESGFVIDKFPISRPNLTFSTLTVSNMSPEDSSIYLCSATTASYGYTFGSGTRLTVV.

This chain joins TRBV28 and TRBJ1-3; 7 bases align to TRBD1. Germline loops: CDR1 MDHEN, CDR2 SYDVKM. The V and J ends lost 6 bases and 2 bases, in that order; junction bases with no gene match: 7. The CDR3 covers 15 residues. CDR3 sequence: CASRRQGMTGNTIYF. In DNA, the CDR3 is TGTGCCAGCAGGAGACAGGGAATGACTGGAAACACCATATATTTT.